This TCR beta chain emerged from a study of T cell responses to AZD1222 COVID-19 vaccine. As for the study in general: Analyses pooled second doses at about 4 or about 12 weeks.

The CDR3 covers 15 residues. After removal of 6 bases from V and 5 bases from J, the junction contained 8 bases not matched to a gene. Germline CDR1 and CDR2: SQVTM and ANQGSEA. TCRdb keeps only in-frame clones here, not all; method: immunoSEQ multiplex PCR. The sample shows about 94,000 clones, more than 70% of them seen only once. The rearrangement joins TRBV29-1 to TRBJ2-3, with 13 bases lining up with TRBD2. This sample comprised peripheral blood, obtained on day 0 of AZD1222 vaccination. The sequence derives from an adult in good health. The CDR3 DNA sequence: TGCAGCGTCCGGACTAGCGGGGGCGGGGGAGATACGCAGTATTTT. Translated, it gives CSVRTSGGGGDTQYF.